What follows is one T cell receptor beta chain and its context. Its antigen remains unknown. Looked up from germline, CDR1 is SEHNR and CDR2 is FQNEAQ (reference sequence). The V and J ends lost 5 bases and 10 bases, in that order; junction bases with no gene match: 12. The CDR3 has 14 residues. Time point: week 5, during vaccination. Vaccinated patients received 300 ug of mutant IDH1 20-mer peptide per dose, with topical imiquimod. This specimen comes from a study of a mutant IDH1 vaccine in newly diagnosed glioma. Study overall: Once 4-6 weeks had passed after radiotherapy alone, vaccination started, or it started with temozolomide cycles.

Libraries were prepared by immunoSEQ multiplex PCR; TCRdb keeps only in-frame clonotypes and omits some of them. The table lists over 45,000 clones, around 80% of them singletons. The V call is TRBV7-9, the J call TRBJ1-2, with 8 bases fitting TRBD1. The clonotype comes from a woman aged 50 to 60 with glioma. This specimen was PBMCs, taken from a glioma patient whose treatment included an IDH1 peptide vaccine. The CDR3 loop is CASSRKTGDLVYTF. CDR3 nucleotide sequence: TGTGCCAGCAGCCGAAAGACAGGGGATCTGGTCTACACCTTC.